This TCR beta chain comes out of a study of T cells in Graves' hyperthyroidism and ophthalmopathy. With a duration under 2 months, the hyperthyroidism was newly diagnosed in patients aged 18 to 65. Study observations and caveats: Most thyroid clonotypes expanded above 0.001 were also detected in blood.

Amplification targeted TCR beta CDR3 regions from RNA transcripts. TCR CDR3 underwent first-round RT-PCR with the HTBI primer set. TCRdb re-called the multiplex PCR reads with MiXCR, one entry per CDR3 protein. The sample consists of hundreds of thousands of distinct CDR3 sequences, 15% to 20% of them appearing once. The CDR3 consists of 16 residues. The germline V and J ends were trimmed by 2 bases and 0 bases, with 11 bases remaining between them. CDR1 is LGHNA and CDR2 is YNFKEQ in the germline V gene. This clonotype was seen more than once but under ten times. Its antigen is as yet unknown. The TCR sequence derives from a woman aged 50 to 60 with Graves' hyperthyroidism that later progressed to Graves' ophthalmopathy. The source material was blood. The chain is built from TRBV4-2 and TRBJ2-4; D possibly corresponds to TRBD1 (5 bases). The CDR3, as DNA: TGTGCCAGCAGCCAACAAGACAGTCTAGCCAAAAACATTCAGTACTTC. Translated: CASSQQDSLAKNIQYF.